The T cell receptor beta chain under discussion was sequenced for a study of shared clonotypes between healthy human individuals. Negatively enriched CD4+ T cells were divided by CD45RA into naive and memory. The material for each subset, its genomic DNA, was split evenly across several immunoSEQ plates. Measured with immunoSEQ multiplex PCR; TCRdb has only the in-frame clones, and not every one. The data show 740,000 or so clones, around 73% seen once. Study-level findings and limits: An effect of sequencing depth on clonotype sharing among donors was expected. Generally, naive subsets (rather than memory subsets) showed larger estimated richness.

The table lists this clone with a count of one. The antigen is unknown. Other DNA sequences in the sample encode the same CDR3. Trimming cost V 3 bases and J 1 base, with 6 bases left between them. The CDR3 contains 14 residues. The germline V gene encodes CDR1 MGHDK and CDR2 SYGVNS. The chain links TRBV25-1 to TRBJ2-2, with D unclear. This TCR derives from a woman aged 30 to 39 in good health. Sequenced sample: memory CD4+ T cells sorted from blood. The subset was: CD45RA-negative fraction. CDR3 bases: TGTGCCAGCAGTGATCGACGGAACACCGGGGAGCTGTTTTTT. It specifies CASSDRRNTGELFF. Full variable domain (missing parts from reference TRBV25-1 and TRBJ2-2): EADIYQTPRYLVIGTGKKITLECSQTMGHDKMYWYQQDPGMELHLIHYSYGVNSTEKGDLSSESTVSRIRTEHFPLTLESARPSHTSQYLCASSDRRNTGELFFGEGSRLTVL.